These 18 T cell receptor beta chains originate from one sample sequenced in a study of blood T cells in healthy people across ages (dated by TCRdb to about 2015). The receptor library was made with 5' RACE. Sequencing relied on an Illumina HiSeq 2500. The second PCR ran for roughly 7 to 12 cycles and used a J-beta primer mix along with a sample-barcoded 5' primer. In-frame beta chains were kept once TCRdb had trimmed the public reads at Q25 with fastp and called clones with MiXCR. Here each entry gathers all rows of one CDR3 protein and keeps the most common genes and DNA. The sample table lists 850,000 to 950,000 distinct CDR3 sequences, under 35% of them with a count of one. Of the sample, 15% to 20% falls within the top ten clones. The sample consisted of blood. The source of these receptors is a woman older than 75 in good health.

In the case of this clonotype: This sequence may be a read error, since a much larger clone differs from it by one base. The chain carries TRBV20-1 and TRBJ2-4; 8 bases align to TRBD2. The V gene's germline CDR1 is DFQATT and CDR2 SNEGSKA (reference sequence). This CDR3 is 18 amino acids long. The V segment lost 4 bases and the J segment 0 bases; nucleotides outside the gene matches: 14. DNA of the CDR3: TGCAGTGCTATAAACTCCCAACTAGCGGTCATAGCCAAAAACATTCAGTACTTC. Its protein is CSAINSQLAVIAKNIQYF.

The chain links TRBV20-1 to TRBJ2-4; a possible D gene is TRBD2 (5 bases). Gene TRBJ2-7 matches the end of the DNA better, so the J call may be wrong. CDR1 and CDR2 from the germline V gene are DFQATT and SNEGSKA (reference sequence). CDR3 length equals 12 residues. Written as DNA, the CDR3 is TGCAGTGCTGGCGAGACCGGAGGCGAGCAGTACTTC. Its translation is CSAGETGGEQYF.

This clonotype was counted at least ten times. This sequence joins TRBV20-1 and TRBJ2-1; 10 bases agree with TRBD2. V dropped 5 bases and J dropped 9; count of bases not matched to a gene: 16. This CDR3 comprises 16 residues. CDR1 is DFQATT and CDR2 is SNEGSKA in the germline V gene (reference sequence). DNA of the CDR3: TGCAGTGCTCTCCCAGGGGCTAGCGGGGGCCTGGGTGAGCAGTTCTTC. Translated: CSALPGASGGLGEQFF.

The V call is TRBV11-2, the J call TRBJ1-1; 8 nucleotides align to TRBD1. Trimming removed 4 bases from V and 0 bases from J; junction bases left unmatched: 7. The CDR3 contains 16 residues. The germline CDR1 and CDR2 sequences are SGHAT and FQNNGV. CDR3 in amino acids: CASSSNRGRMNTEAFF. CDR3 DNA: TGTGCCAGCAGCTCCAACAGGGGGAGGATGAACACTGAAGCTTTCTTT.

This chain links TRBV12-3 or TRBV12-4 with TRBJ2-2; perhaps TRBD1 as D (5 bases). Trimming removed 4 bases at V and 2 bases at J, with 14 bases between. The CDR3 extends over 16 amino acids. The CDR3 protein is CASSSSGAINTGELFF. CDR3 DNA sequence: TGTGCCAGCAGTTCGTCTGGGGCGATCAACACCGGGGAGCTGTTTTTT.

This clonotype was counted many times. The chain employs TRBV28 and TRBJ2-7; 8 bases fit TRBD1. The CDR3 loop spans 15 amino acids. Germline assignment: CDR1 MDHEN and CDR2 SYDVKM. With V trimmed by 10 bases and J by 6 bases, 17 bases remained unmatched. This CDR3 is CAIRVTGAPKGEQYF. The CDR3 DNA reads as TGTGCCATCCGGGTGACAGGGGCGCCTAAAGGCGAGCAGTACTTC.

In regard to this clonotype: This may come from a read error, since a much larger clone is one base off. This rearrangement joins TRBV6-1 to TRBJ2-1; no definite D call. The germline gives CDR1 MNHNS, CDR2 SASEGT. The CDR3 is 20 amino acids. CDR3 sequence: CASSEALLRMYAGYYNERFF. The CDR3 nucleotides read TGTGCCAGCAGTGAAGCGCTTCTTAGGATGTATGCTGGATACTACAATGAGCGGTTCTTC.

Many counts were recorded for this clonotype. V is TRBV7-2 and J is TRBJ2-1; D is perhaps TRBD1 (5 bases). The CDR3 is 14 amino acids. V was trimmed by 3 bases and J by 6 bases, leaving 12 bases between them. Per the germline V gene, CDR1 is SGHTA and CDR2 is FQGNSA. CDR3: CASSFRQGTNEQFF. The CDR3 bases are TGTGCCAGCAGCTTTCGGCAGGGTACCAATGAGCAGTTCTTC.

This clonotype was detected ten times or more. The rearrangement links TRBV12-3 or TRBV12-4 to TRBJ2-1; 13 bases map to TRBD2. The CDR3 loop spans 15 amino acids. Losses at the gene ends were 5 bases for V and 7 bases for J; bases not matched to a gene: 5. CDR3 DNA: TGTGCCAGCAGTCCGACTAGCGGGGGGATTAATGAGCAGTTCTTC. This gives the protein CASSPTSGGINEQFF.

This clonotype showed up many times. The rearrangement uses TRBV7-9 and TRBJ1-4; 10 nucleotides line up with TRBD1. Trimming cost V 5 bases and J 4 bases; bases outside gene matches: 7. Germline V lookup: CDR1 SEHNR, CDR2 FQNEAQ (reference sequence). The CDR3 length is 16 residues. CDR3 in DNA: TGTGCCAGCAGCCTAGAGACAGGGGGCGATAATGAAAAACTGTTTTTT. It specifies CASSLETGGDNEKLFF.

This clonotype was found a few times. The chain recombines TRBV11-3 with TRBJ1-1; D is unresolved. V lost 7 bases to trimming and J lost 3 bases, with 12 bases between them. This CDR3 comprises 13 residues. Per the germline V gene, CDR1 is SGHNT and CDR2 is YENEEA. The CDR3 sequence is CASTRRGYTEAFF. CDR3 nucleotide sequence: TGTGCCAGCACGAGGCGGGGTTACACTGAAGCTTTCTTT.

As to this clonotype: A junction boundary mismatches the germline segment, possibly from a read error. The V call is TRBV7-2, the J call TRBJ2-1, with 7 bases aligning to TRBD2. This CDR3 comprises 13 residues. Germline V gene data show CDR1 as SGHTA and CDR2 as FQGNSA. The CDR3 DNA reads as TGTGCCAGCAGTTGGACTAGTTACAATGAGCACTTCTTC. It translates to CASSWTSYNEHFF. Variable domain in full (rest from reference TRBV7-2 and TRBJ2-1): GAGVSQSPSNKVTEKGKDVELRCDPISGHTALYWYRQSLGQGLEFLIYFQGNSAPDKSGLPSDRFSAERTGGSVSTLTIQRTQQEDSAVYLCASSWTSYNEHFFGPGTRLTVL.

The chain combines TRBV7-6 with TRBJ2-3; D possibly uses TRBD1 or TRBD2 (5 bases each). V gave up 1 base and J gave up 2 bases, with 13 bases separating them. The germline CDR1 and CDR2 sequences are SGHVS and FNYEAQ. This CDR3 spans 16 amino acids. Here the CDR3 DNA reads TGTGCCAGCAGCTTAGGGCCCAGGGAGTTCACAGATACGCAGTATTTT. Translated: CASSLGPREFTDTQYF.

This clonotype was found many times. The chain joins TRBV3-1 to TRBJ1-2; 9 positions match TRBD1. CDR1 LGHDT and CDR2 YNNKEL come from the germline V gene (reference sequence). The CDR3 totals 14 residues. V lost 7 bases to trimming and J lost 4 bases; unmatched junction nucleotides: 7. The CDR3 sequence is CASTPPGQGYGYTF. The CDR3 coding sequence is TGTGCCAGCACCCCCCCGGGACAGGGCTATGGCTACACCTTC. The complete variable domain, with remaining parts taken from reference TRBV3-1 and TRBJ1-2, reads DTAVSQTPKYLVTQMGNDKSIKCEQNLGHDTMYWYKQDSKKFLKIMFSYNNKELIINETVPNRFSPKSPDKAHLNLHINSLELGDSAVYFCASTPPGQGYGYTFGSGTRLTVV.

Many counts were recorded for this clonotype. This chain links TRBV25-1 with TRBJ2-7; D tentatively reads TRBD1 or TRBD2 (5 bases each). V lost 4 bases to trimming and J lost 0 bases, with 13 bases between them. This CDR3 contains 15 residues. CDR1 and CDR2 from the germline V gene are MGHDK and SYGVNS. CDR3 in DNA: TGTGCCAGCAGTGGGGGGACGGTCAACTCCTACGAGCAGTACTTC. Amino acid sequence: CASSGGTVNSYEQYF.

For this clonotype: This could be a read error, since a much larger clone is one nucleotide away. The J gene is TRBJ2-1, the V gene TRBV11-2; possibly TRBD1 or TRBD2 for D (5 bases each). Germline V lookup: CDR1 SGHAT, CDR2 FQNNGV. The V end was cut by 5 bases, the J end by 6 bases, with 17 bases between. The CDR3 length is 15 residues. DNA of the CDR3: TGTGCCAGCAGCGTCAACCGGGACGGATCCAATGAGCAGTTCTTC. It yields the protein CASSVNRDGSNEQFF.

About this clonotype: One end of the junction varies from germline; a read error may be responsible. The chain links TRBV12-3 or TRBV12-4 to TRBJ2-3, with TRBD1 matching over 7 bases. The CDR3 sequence is 12 residues long. The CDR3: CASSLGTDAQYF. In DNA form, the CDR3 reads TGTGCCAGCAGTTTGGGGACAGATGCGCAATATTTT.

The chain carries TRBV27 and TRBJ2-1; tentative D call: TRBD2 (7 bases). The CDR3 runs 12 residues. V lost 3 bases to trimming and J lost 13 bases, with 13 bases between them. From germline, CDR1 is MNHEY and CDR2 SMNVEV (reference sequence). This chain's CDR3 is CASSFPGGHQFF. The CDR3 nucleotides are TGTGCCAGCAGTTTCCCGGGGGGCCATCAGTTCTTC.